These T cell receptor beta chains were read from a single sample in a study of T cell responses to AZD1222 COVID-19 vaccine. The protocol was immunoSEQ multiplex PCR, while the TCRdb copy is restricted to in-frame clones and leaves out a portion. Of under 85,000 clones listed, about 88% are singletons. The sequencing here drew on peripheral blood, taken on day 0 of AZD1222 vaccination. These receptors came from an adult in good health. CDR3s leave out the opening cysteine and the closing phenylalanine or tryptophan. Each record gives: CDR3 protein, clone size, V gene, J gene. Clone size is shown for a subset of rows, as once, few, many or a class of expanded clone.

CDR3: ASSLSGRGGEKLF
size: -
V: TRBV5-1
J: TRBJ1-4

CDR3: ASSQVGVSGNTIY
size: -
V: TRBV4-2
J: TRBJ1-3

CDR3: ASSGEQGPQH
size: -
V: TRBV5-1
J: TRBJ1-5

CDR3: ASIKSVSNQPQH
size: -
V: TRBV6-5
J: TRBJ1-5

CDR3: ASSEAGAGEGNQPQH
size: few
V: TRBV6-1
J: TRBJ1-5

CDR3: ASTPRTAVGYGYT
size: -
V: TRBV5-4
J: TRBJ1-2

CDR3: ASSSAVGYYGYT
size: -
V: TRBV7-9
J: TRBJ1-2

CDR3: ASGSLGSPLH
size: -
V: TRBV2
J: TRBJ1-6

CDR3: ASSYGQGGTEAF
size: -
V: TRBV6-6
J: TRBJ1-1

CDR3: ASSYSSHPDTQY
size: -
V: TRBV6-5
J: TRBJ2-3

CDR3: ASSRGHQETQY
size: -
V: TRBV3-1/TRBV3-2
J: TRBJ2-5

CDR3: ASSLGGRAIGHSPLH
size: -
V: TRBV5-1
J: TRBJ1-6

CDR3: ASSSRTQIYGYT
size: -
V: TRBV7-8
J: TRBJ1-2

CDR3: ASRKGRQGKYQETQY
size: -
V: TRBV19
J: TRBJ2-5

CDR3: ASSVRGGEKLF
size: -
V: TRBV11-2
J: TRBJ1-4

CDR3: ASMGSSGYT
size: -
V: TRBV2
J: TRBJ1-2

CDR3: ATSPNTVGGYT
size: -
V: TRBV25-1
J: TRBJ1-2

CDR3: ATSRDTVYGYT
size: -
V: TRBV15
J: TRBJ1-2

CDR3: ASSAEESTEAF
size: -
V: TRBV6-4
J: TRBJ1-1

CDR3: ASSQSQRAANTGELF
size: -
V: TRBV23-1
J: TRBJ2-2

CDR3: ASSFSGVTNYGYT
size: few
V: TRBV5-4
J: TRBJ1-2

CDR3: ASSQTADTEAF
size: -
V: TRBV18
J: TRBJ1-1

CDR3: ASSLSGTREKLF
size: -
V: TRBV5-1
J: TRBJ1-4

CDR3: ASSQAGTSASMEQF
size: -
V: TRBV4-1
J: TRBJ2-1

CDR3: ASSLDGDSGNTIY
size: -
V: TRBV11-3
J: TRBJ1-3

CDR3: ASSHPIGGRAYEQY
size: -
V: TRBV28
J: TRBJ2-7

CDR3: ASSHGGFRTLDTEAF
size: -
V: TRBV4-1
J: TRBJ1-1

CDR3: ASSPGTGGGYT
size: -
V: TRBV6-5
J: TRBJ1-2

CDR3: ASSYLGTGDTEAF
size: few
V: TRBV6-5
J: TRBJ1-1

CDR3: ASSLGSGGAQMSKAF
size: -
V: TRBV14
J: TRBJ1-1

CDR3: ASSFEENQPQH
size: -
V: TRBV28
J: TRBJ1-5

CDR3: ASSISTGQGYEQY
size: -
V: TRBV19
J: TRBJ2-7

CDR3: ASSSTEAF
size: -
V: TRBV28
J: TRBJ1-1

CDR3: ASSQERAPSGNTIY
size: once
V: TRBV4-2
J: TRBJ1-3